One sample yielded the 27 T cell receptor beta chains listed below, sequenced in a study of technical replicates of blood from a few donors. Sequencing used immunoSEQ multiplex PCR; TCRdb keeps in-frame clones, though not all of them. The repertoire holds about 80,000 clones, with roughly 91% as singletons. Sequencing was done on a sample of T cells isolated from PBMCs. Receptors were obtained from a human donor in good health.

The chain links TRBV30 to TRBJ2-7, with a possible D match to TRBD1 (6 bases). CDR3 length: 11 residues. V was trimmed by 8 bases and J by 4 bases, leaving 12 bases between them. Germline V CDR1 and CDR2: GTSNPN, SVGIG (reference sequence). CDR3 amino acids: CAARRGYEQYF. CDR3 bases: TGTGCCGCCCGCAGGGGTTACGAGCAGTACTTC.

This clone came up a few times. The chain combines TRBV6-5 with TRBJ1-2; D is undetermined. The CDR3 extends over 14 amino acids. CDR1 is MNHEY and CDR2 is SVGAGI in the germline V gene. With 2 bases removed from V and 8 bases from J, the gap between germline ends came to 15 bases. This CDR3 reads CASSYLSGIKGYTF. The CDR3 DNA sequence: TGTGCCAGCAGTTACCTTTCAGGCATAAAGGGCTACACCTTC.

The gene calls are TRBV21-1 and TRBJ2-7; the table assigns TRBD1, which was not confirmed against the DNA. TRBV21-1 is a documented pseudogene. The CDR3 covers 13 residues. The CDR3 sequence: CASPWTESYEQYF. CDR3 coding DNA: TGTGCCAGCCCCTGGACAGAGAGCTACGAGCAGTACTTC.

This sequence joins TRBV27 and TRBJ2-7; 7 nucleotides agree with TRBD1. The V gene's germline CDR1 is MNHEY and CDR2 SMNVEV (reference sequence). The CDR3 spans 14 residues. V was pared by 5 bases and J by 6 bases, with 10 bases of the junction left unmatched. In DNA, the CDR3 is TGTGCCAGCAGTGTCCGGACCAGGGGGTTCGAGCAGTACTTC. It specifies CASSVRTRGFEQYF.

The chain has TRBV29-1 and TRBJ1-2; 8 bases are a match to TRBD1. V gave up 7 bases and J gave up 4 bases; unmatched junction bases: 8. The CDR3 has 13 amino acids. CDR1 SQVTM and CDR2 ANQGSEA come from the germline V gene. The CDR3 sequence: CSALTGEGYGYTF. CDR3 nucleotides: TGCAGCGCCCTGACAGGGGAGGGCTATGGCTACACCTTC.

In its sample, this clone was seen a few times. This chain connects TRBV6-1 to TRBJ1-5; D gene ambiguous. Germline V lookup: CDR1 MNHNS, CDR2 SASEGT. V was cut by 7 bases and J by 3 bases, with 13 bases left in between. The CDR3 length is 14 residues. Here the CDR3 reads CASTERAVNQPQHF. The CDR3 DNA follows: TGTGCCAGCACCGAGAGGGCAGTCAATCAGCCCCAGCATTTT.

In this sample, this clone turned up once. The chain employs TRBV4-2 and TRBJ1-2, with 10 bases fitting TRBD1. In germline, CDR1 is LGHNA, CDR2 YNFKEQ. V dropped 0 bases and J dropped 5; count of bases not matched to a gene: 9. This CDR3 has 17 residues. CDR3 residues: CASSQDLSRQGAYGYTF. The CDR3 coding sequence is TGTGCCAGCAGCCAAGATCTCTCTAGACAGGGGGCTTATGGCTACACCTTC.

The chain joins TRBV11-2 to TRBJ2-7; TRBD2 aligns across 12 bases. V shed 5 bases, J shed 6 bases, and the junction held 5 bases outside the gene matches. Germline assignment: CDR1 SGHAT and CDR2 FQNNGV. The CDR3 consists of 14 residues. The CDR3 nucleotides read TGTGCCAGCAGCCCCGGACTAGCGGGAAGCGAGCAGTACTTC. It specifies CASSPGLAGSEQYF.

This chain uses TRBV4-1 with TRBJ2-2; D call uncertain. This CDR3 is 15 amino acids long. The ends were cut back, 1 base at V and 2 bases at J, with 8 bases in the middle. Germline assignment: CDR1 MGHRA and CDR2 YSYEKL. The CDR3 here is CASSQAGPNTGELFF. Written as DNA, the CDR3 is TGCGCCAGCAGCCAAGCAGGTCCTAACACCGGGGAGCTGTTTTTT.

The genes are TRBV6-5 and TRBJ1-2; D is possibly TRBD1 (6 bases). This CDR3 comprises 14 residues. Trimming left V 0 bases short and J 6 bases short, with 11 bases between. Germline assignment: CDR1 MNHEY and CDR2 SVGAGI. The CDR3 region is CASSYSSRGDGYTF. In nucleotides, the CDR3 is TGTGCCAGCAGTTACTCGTCCAGGGGAGATGGCTACACCTTC.

V gene TRBV27 combines with J gene TRBJ2-5, with 9 bases that match TRBD1. The CDR3 consists of 14 residues. Germline V gives CDR1 MNHEY, CDR2 SMNVEV (reference sequence). V lost 5 bases, J lost 5 bases, and 6 bases stayed unmatched. Here the CDR3 DNA reads TGTGCCAGCAGTCCCCGGACAGGGGCCGAGACCCAGTACTTC. Translation: CASSPRTGAETQYF.

The CDR3 DNA sequence: TGTGCCAGCAGCGGAATGGTAGCGGGAGTCTTCAATGAGCAGTTCTTC. It is translated as CASSGMVAGVFNEQFF. V is TRBV11-2 and J is TRBJ2-1; 9 bases line up with TRBD2. Losses at the gene ends were 5 bases for V and 6 bases for J; bases not matched to a gene: 11. This CDR3 has 16 amino acids. Germline V lookup: CDR1 SGHAT, CDR2 FQNNGV.

The rearrangement links TRBV27 to TRBJ1-5, with TRBD1 matching over 10 bases. The V gene's germline CDR1 is MNHEY and CDR2 SMNVEV (reference sequence). Trimming took 4 bases from V and 3 from J; bases not matched to a gene: 6. The CDR3 has 16 residues. The CDR3 here is CASSSDRGLPNQPQHF. CDR3 nucleotides: TGTGCCAGCAGTTCTGACAGGGGGCTGCCCAATCAGCCCCAGCATTTT.

The gene calls are TRBV15 and TRBJ1-5, with unresolved D. The V and J ends lost 5 bases and 5 bases respectively, with 13 bases between them. CDR3 length equals 14 residues. Germline V lookup: CDR1 LNHNV, CDR2 YYDKDF (reference sequence). CDR3 in amino acids: CATSAGLLDQPQHF. The CDR3 DNA reads TGTGCCACCAGCGCAGGACTGTTGGATCAGCCCCAGCATTTT.

The chain uses TRBV6-5 and TRBJ1-5, with D tentatively TRBD1 (6 bases). This CDR3 spans 15 amino acids. Between the trimmed V and J ends, which lost 6 bases and 0 bases, there was a span of 12 bases. CDR1 is MNHEY, CDR2 SVGAGI, per germline. Written as DNA, the CDR3 is TGTGCCAGCAGACGACAGGAATATAGCAATCAGCCCCAGCATTTT. Amino acid sequence: CASRRQEYSNQPQHF.

CDR3: CASSVSSTGELFF. The CDR3 region has the DNA TGTGCCAGCAGTGTAAGCTCCACCGGGGAGCTGTTTTTT. The chain joins TRBV27 to TRBJ2-2; D not resolved. The length of the CDR3 is 13 residues. V lost 5 bases and J lost 4, with 8 bases in between. Germline V gene lookup returns CDR1 MNHEY and CDR2 SMNVEV (reference sequence).

The chain is built from TRBV9 and TRBJ2-2; the match to TRBD1 covers 8 bases. The germline V gene encodes CDR1 SGDLS and CDR2 YYNGEE. After removal of 4 bases from V and 3 bases from J, the junction contained 17 bases not matched to a gene. This CDR3 comprises 19 residues. CDR3 region: CASSTPTRAGGKYTGELFF. CDR3 sequence (DNA): TGTGCCAGCAGCACCCCCACCCGGGCAGGGGGCAAGTACACCGGGGAGCTGTTTTTT.

In nucleotides, the CDR3 is TGTGCCAGCAGCCTCCAGGGGGCCACTGAAGCTTTCTTT. It translates to CASSLQGATEAFF. The chain links TRBV7-3 to TRBJ1-1; 8 bases are shared with TRBD1. The germline V gene encodes CDR1 SGHTA and CDR2 FQGTGA. J lost 4 bases, V lost 5 bases, and 3 bases had no gene match. The CDR3 extends over 13 amino acids.

The genes are TRBV28 and TRBJ2-7; 7 bases map to TRBD2. Germline V gives CDR1 MDHEN, CDR2 SYDVKM. The CDR3 is made up of 13 amino acids. V trimming: 3 bases; J trimming: 6 bases; junction bases outside the gene matches: 5. The CDR3 spells CASSFAGAIEQYF. The CDR3 region has the DNA TGTGCCAGCAGTTTTGCGGGAGCAATCGAGCAGTACTTC. Full variable domain (remainder filled in from reference TRBV28 and TRBJ2-7): DVKVTQSSRYLVKRTGEKVFLECVQDMDHENMFWYRQDPGLGLRLIYFSYDVKMKEKGDIPEGYSVSREKKERFSLILESASTNQTSMYLCASSFAGAIEQYFGPGTRLTVT.

The chain combines TRBV19 with TRBJ1-2; perhaps TRBD1 as D (6 bases). The V end was cut by 3 bases, the J end by 6 bases, with 11 bases between. Per the germline V gene, CDR1 is LNHDA and CDR2 is SQIVND (reference sequence). The CDR3 has 13 residues. The CDR3 is CASSIGTLNGYTF. CDR3 nucleotide sequence: TGTGCCAGTAGTATCGGGACACTTAATGGCTACACCTTC.

V is TRBV28 and J is TRBJ2-7; no firm D call. Trimming stripped 2 bases from V and 0 bases from J, with 8 bases between. CDR3 length: 14 amino acids. Germline V gives CDR1 MDHEN, CDR2 SYDVKM. This CDR3 reads CASSLTVSSYEQYF. The CDR3 nucleotides are TGTGCCAGCAGTTTAACCGTGAGCTCCTACGAGCAGTACTTC.

This clone has a single count. CDR3 nucleotides: TGTGCCAGCAGGTCAGAGGGACTAGCGGGACAAGAGACCCAGTACTTC. It codes for CASRSEGLAGQETQYF. The V and J genes are TRBV6-6 and TRBJ2-5, with 13 bases lining up with TRBD2. The germline gives CDR1 MNHNY, CDR2 SVGAGI (reference sequence). Trimming cost V 6 bases and J 2 bases; bases outside gene matches: 6. CDR3 size: 16 residues.

The chain links TRBV19 to TRBJ2-1, with TRBD1 identical over 10 bases. The J segment lost 6 bases and the V segment lost 6 bases, leaving 2 bases of the junction unmatched. Germline CDR1 LNHDA, CDR2 SQIVND (reference sequence). This CDR3 region has 13 residues. The CDR3 region is CASSRTGGNEQFF. The CDR3 region has the DNA TGTGCCAGTAGCAGGACAGGGGGCAATGAGCAGTTCTTC.

The CDR3 sequence is CASSPRKQGAFYEQYF. The CDR3 nucleotides read TGTGCCAGCAGCCCTAGGAAACAGGGGGCTTTCTACGAGCAGTACTTC. This chain joins TRBV9 and TRBJ2-7; TRBD1 matches 9 bases. There are 16 residues in the CDR3. Germline lookup yields CDR1 SGDLS and CDR2 YYNGEE. Trimming removed 4 bases from V and 3 bases from J; junction bases left unmatched: 11.

J is TRBJ2-3 and V is TRBV4-1; 7 bases are shared with TRBD1. This CDR3 is built from 16 residues. Looked up from germline, CDR1 is MGHRA and CDR2 is YSYEKL. V trimming: 6 bases; J trimming: 5 bases; junction bases outside the gene matches: 14. The CDR3 loop is CASSTSPRGSEDTQYF. The CDR3 coding sequence is TGCGCCAGCAGTACAAGCCCCAGGGGGTCGGAAGATACGCAGTATTTT.

The V gene is TRBV7-2, the J gene TRBJ2-5; D may be TRBD2 (5 bases). The CDR3 runs to 14 residues. Trimming took 4 bases from V and 5 from J, leaving 14 bases between them. From germline, CDR1 is SGHTA and CDR2 FQGNSA. This chain's CDR3 is CASSSPGSGETQYF. The CDR3 DNA reads TGTGCCAGCAGCTCTCCGGGCAGCGGCGAGACCCAGTACTTC.

The chain recombines TRBV6-1 with TRBJ2-7; 11 bases align to TRBD2. This CDR3 spans 14 amino acids. Germline CDR1 reads MNHNS; CDR2 reads SASEGT. With V trimmed by 5 bases and J by 3 bases, 3 bases remained unmatched. Written as DNA, the CDR3 is TGTGCCAGCAGTCCCGGACTAGCGGGCTACGAGCAGTACTTC. It encodes CASSPGLAGYEQYF.